These 11 T cell receptor beta chains came from one sample sequenced in a study of OX40 agonist ivuxolimab in advanced cancers. Sequenced by immunoSEQ multiplex PCR; TCRdb stores in-frame clones only, minus some. The sample holds 50,000 to 75,000 clones, 80% to 90% seen once. Specimen: CD4+ or CD8+ T cells sorted from blood, collected in a trial of the OX40 agonist ivuxolimab. The receptor set was obtained from an adult with an advanced solid tumor such as melanoma, head and neck, liver or kidney cancer.

The CDR3: CASSVDGGVSYEQYF. In DNA form, the CDR3 reads TGTGCCAGCAGCGTAGATGGGGGAGTGAGCTACGAGCAGTACTTC. J is TRBJ2-5 and V is TRBV9; D tentatively reads TRBD1 or TRBD2 (5 bases each). The J call may not be correct, given that the DNA end is closer to TRBJ2-7. This CDR3 is 15 amino acids long. Germline V CDR1 and CDR2: SGDLS, YYNGEE.

The chain links TRBV2 to TRBJ1-4; 11 nucleotides match TRBD1. The trim removed 8 bases at V and 8 bases at J, leaving 7 bases unmatched. Germline-derived CDR1 and CDR2 are SNHLY and FYNNEI. The CDR3 runs to 14 residues. CDR3 in amino acids: CASAGTGGKEKLFF. The DNA for the CDR3 is TGTGCCAGCGCCGGGACAGGGGGAAAAGAAAAACTGTTTTTT.

Points on this clone: The sample has other DNA sequences that encode this CDR3 too. CDR3 DNA sequence: TGTGCCAGCTCACCACCAGGGGGCAAAGAGACCCAGTACTTC. Its translation is CASSPPGGKETQYF. This sequence joins TRBV18 and TRBJ2-5; 7 bases are shared with TRBD1. J gave up 3 bases and V 0 bases, and 1 base lay outside the gene matches. CDR3 length: 14 residues. Germline V gene data show CDR1 as KGHSH and CDR2 as LQKENI.

This clone showed up just once. V usage is TRBV11-3 and J usage is TRBJ1-1; D might be TRBD1 (5 bases). V lost 5 bases to trimming and J lost 4 bases, with 11 bases between them. Germline V lookup: CDR1 SGHNT, CDR2 YENEEA. This CDR3 is built from 13 residues. The DNA for the CDR3 is TGTGCCAGCAGCCTCAGGGTTGGCACTGAAGCTTTCTTT. Its translation is CASSLRVGTEAFF.

The chain combines TRBV6-5 with TRBJ1-1; D may be TRBD1 (5 bases). The germline V and J ends were trimmed by 6 bases and 5 bases, with 16 bases remaining between them. The germline V gene encodes CDR1 MNHEY and CDR2 SVGAGI. CDR3 length: 14 residues. The CDR3 protein is CASSLRPGQTEAFF. The CDR3 coding sequence is TGTGCCAGCAGCCTCAGGCCGGGGCAGACTGAAGCTTTCTTT.

This clone has a single count. The chain is built from TRBV11-2 and TRBJ1-6; 8 nucleotides line up with TRBD1. The CDR3 consists of 14 residues. The trim removed 7 bases at V and 8 bases at J, leaving 7 bases unmatched. The germline gives CDR1 SGHAT, CDR2 FQNNGV. The CDR3 sequence: CASTYGTGDSPLHF. CDR3 DNA: TGTGCCAGCACCTACGGGACAGGTGATTCACCCCTCCACTTT. The entire variable domain, with the rest obtained from reference TRBV11-2 and TRBJ1-6, is as follows: EAGVAQSPRYKIIEKRQSVAFWCNPISGHATLYWYQQILGQGPKLLIQFQNNGVVDDSQLPKDRFSAERLKGVDSTLKIQPAKLEDSAVYLCASTYGTGDSPLHFGNGTRLTVT.

The CDR3 sequence is CASSAEGALNEKLFF. The CDR3 coding sequence is TGTGCCAGCAGCGCCGAGGGGGCTCTTAATGAAAAACTGTTTTTT. V gene TRBV5-4 combines with J gene TRBJ1-4; 7 bases line up with TRBD1. Germline V lookup: CDR1 SGHNT, CDR2 YYREEE (reference sequence). The CDR3 loop spans 15 amino acids. The ends lost 4 bases at V and 4 bases at J; junction bases unmatched: 7.

This rearrangement joins TRBV18 to TRBJ2-7, with D perhaps given as TRBD1 or TRBD2 (6 bases each). The length of the CDR3 is 15 residues. The V gene's germline CDR1 is KGHSH and CDR2 LQKENI. Trimming removed 3 bases from V and 2 bases from J, with 14 bases in between. As DNA, the CDR3 is TGTGCCAGCTCACCGGGGGGCAGCCTTACCTACGAGCAGTACTTC. This translates into CASSPGGSLTYEQYF.

The count of this clone is one. The chain employs TRBV7-9 and TRBJ1-1, with TRBD1 matching over 7 bases. The CDR3 covers 17 residues. The germline V gene encodes CDR1 SEHNR and CDR2 FQNEAQ (reference sequence). V lost 2 bases and J lost 1; bases outside the gene matches: 10. The DNA of the CDR3 is TGTGCCAGCAGCTTATTAGACTCCGGGACAGCGAACACTGAAGCTTTCTTT. Translation: CASSLLDSGTANTEAFF. Full variable domain (outside the CDR3, taken from reference TRBV7-9 and TRBJ1-1): DTGVSQNPRHKITKRGQNVTFRCDPISEHNRLYWYRQTLGQGPEFLTYFQNEAQLEKSRLLSDRFSAERPKGSFSTLEIQRTEQGDSAMYLCASSLLDSGTANTEAFFGQGTRLTVV.

The V call is TRBV30, the J call TRBJ2-3, with D tentatively TRBD2 (5 bases). CDR3 length: 13 residues. In germline, CDR1 is GTSNPN, CDR2 SVGIG (reference sequence). Trimming removed 5 bases from V and 3 bases from J, with 12 bases in between. CDR3 region: CAWSNSGTDTQYF. The DNA for the CDR3 is TGTGCCTGGTCAAACTCGGGGACAGATACGCAGTATTTT.

V and J are TRBV11-2 and TRBJ2-7; TRBD2 might be the D (7 bases). Germline-derived CDR1 and CDR2 are SGHAT and FQNNGV. V shed 1 base and J shed 0 bases, with 10 bases lying between them. CDR3 size: 15 residues. CDR3 in DNA: TGTGCCAGCAGCTTAGTAGGGGGGGACTCCTACGAGCAGTACTTC. This encodes CASSLVGGDSYEQYF.